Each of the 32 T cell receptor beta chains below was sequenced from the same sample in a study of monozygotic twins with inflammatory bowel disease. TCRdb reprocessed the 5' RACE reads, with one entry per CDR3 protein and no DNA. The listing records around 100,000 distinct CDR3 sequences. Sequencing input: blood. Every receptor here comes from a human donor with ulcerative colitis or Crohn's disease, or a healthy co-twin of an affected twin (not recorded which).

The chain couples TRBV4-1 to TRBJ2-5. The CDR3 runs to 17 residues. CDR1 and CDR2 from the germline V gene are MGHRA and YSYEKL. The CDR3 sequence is CASSQAPLSSPRGTQYF.

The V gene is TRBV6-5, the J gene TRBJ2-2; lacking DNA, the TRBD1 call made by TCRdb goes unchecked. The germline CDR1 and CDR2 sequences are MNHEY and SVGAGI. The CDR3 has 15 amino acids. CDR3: CASSYGTGATGELFF.

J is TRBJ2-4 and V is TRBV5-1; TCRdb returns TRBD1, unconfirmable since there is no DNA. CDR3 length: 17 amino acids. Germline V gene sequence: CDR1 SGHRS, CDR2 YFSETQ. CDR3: CASSLAGTALAKNIQYF.

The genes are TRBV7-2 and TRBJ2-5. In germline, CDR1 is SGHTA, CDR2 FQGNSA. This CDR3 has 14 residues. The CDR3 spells CASTLTLYQETQYF.

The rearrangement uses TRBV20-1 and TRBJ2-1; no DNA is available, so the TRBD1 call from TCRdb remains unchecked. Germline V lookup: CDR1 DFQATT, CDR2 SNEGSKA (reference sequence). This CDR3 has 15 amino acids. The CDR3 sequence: CSASLPGARYNEQFF.

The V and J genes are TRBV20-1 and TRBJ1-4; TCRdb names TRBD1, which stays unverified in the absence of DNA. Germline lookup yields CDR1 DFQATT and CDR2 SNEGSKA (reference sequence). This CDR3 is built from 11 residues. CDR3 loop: CSATGLEKLFF.

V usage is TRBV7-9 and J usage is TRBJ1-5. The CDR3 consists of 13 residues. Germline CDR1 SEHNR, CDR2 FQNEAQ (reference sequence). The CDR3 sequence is CASSLAHSQPQHF.

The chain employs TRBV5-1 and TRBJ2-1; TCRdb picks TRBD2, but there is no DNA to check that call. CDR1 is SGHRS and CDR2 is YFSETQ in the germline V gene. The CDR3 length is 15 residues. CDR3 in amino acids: CASSLWGPRDNEQFF.

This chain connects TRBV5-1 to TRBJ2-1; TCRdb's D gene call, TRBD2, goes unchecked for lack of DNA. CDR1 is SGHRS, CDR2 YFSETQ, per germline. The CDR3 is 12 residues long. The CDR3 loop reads CASATSVNEQFF.

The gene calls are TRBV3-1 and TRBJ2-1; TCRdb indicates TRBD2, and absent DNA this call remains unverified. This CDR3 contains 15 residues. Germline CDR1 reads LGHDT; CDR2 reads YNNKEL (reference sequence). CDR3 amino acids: CASSQGSSGSNEQFF.

The CDR3: CASSQDGHRRLYNEQFF. V gene TRBV4-2 combines with J gene TRBJ2-1. Germline V lookup: CDR1 LGHNA, CDR2 YNFKEQ. This CDR3 region has 17 residues.

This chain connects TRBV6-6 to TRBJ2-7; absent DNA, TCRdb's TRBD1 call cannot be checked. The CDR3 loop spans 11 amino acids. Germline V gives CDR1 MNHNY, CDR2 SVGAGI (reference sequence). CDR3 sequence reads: CASSQGARQYF.

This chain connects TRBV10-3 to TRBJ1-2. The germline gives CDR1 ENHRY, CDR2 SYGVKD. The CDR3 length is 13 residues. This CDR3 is CAISESTGSGYTF.

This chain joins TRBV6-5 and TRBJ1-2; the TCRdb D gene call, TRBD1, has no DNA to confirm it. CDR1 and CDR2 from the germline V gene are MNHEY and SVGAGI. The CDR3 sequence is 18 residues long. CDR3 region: CASSYSSRGRYTNYGYTF.

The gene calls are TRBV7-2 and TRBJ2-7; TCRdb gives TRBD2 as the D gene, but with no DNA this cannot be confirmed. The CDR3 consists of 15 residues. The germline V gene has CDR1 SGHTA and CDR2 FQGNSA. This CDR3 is CASSLRTSGTYEQYF.

CDR3 amino acids: CASSSSRTELEQFF. V usage is TRBV27 and J usage is TRBJ2-1. This CDR3 spans 14 amino acids. Per germline, CDR1 MNHEY and CDR2 SMNVEV (reference sequence).

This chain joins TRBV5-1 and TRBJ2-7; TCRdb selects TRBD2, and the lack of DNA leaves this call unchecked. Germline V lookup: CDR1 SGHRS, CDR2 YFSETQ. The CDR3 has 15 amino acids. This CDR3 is CASSLADSGTYEQYF.

The CDR3 loop reads CASLLGAPYNSPLHF. The rearrangement links TRBV7-2 to TRBJ1-6; the D call from TCRdb, TRBD1, cannot be confirmed without DNA. Per germline, CDR1 SGHTA and CDR2 FQGNSA. The CDR3 spans 15 residues.

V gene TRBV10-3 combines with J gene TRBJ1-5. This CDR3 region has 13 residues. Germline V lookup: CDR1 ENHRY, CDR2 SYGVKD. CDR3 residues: CAIRRGVDQPQHF.

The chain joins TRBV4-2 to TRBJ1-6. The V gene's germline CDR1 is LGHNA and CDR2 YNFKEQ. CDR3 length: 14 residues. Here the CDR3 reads CASSQALGNSPLHF.

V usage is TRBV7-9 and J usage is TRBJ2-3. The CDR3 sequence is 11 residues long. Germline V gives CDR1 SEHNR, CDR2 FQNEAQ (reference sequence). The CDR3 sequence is CASSPRVTQYF. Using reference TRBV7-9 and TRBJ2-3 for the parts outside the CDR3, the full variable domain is DTGVSQNPRHKITKRGQNVTFRCDPISEHNRLYWYRQTLGQGPEFLTYFQNEAQLEKSRLLSDRFSAERPKGSFSTLEIQRTEQGDSAMYLCASSPRVTQYFGPGTRLTVL.

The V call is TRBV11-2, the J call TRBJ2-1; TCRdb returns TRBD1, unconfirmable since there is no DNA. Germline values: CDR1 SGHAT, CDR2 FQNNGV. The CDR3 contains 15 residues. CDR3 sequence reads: CASSLGTGFNNEQFF.

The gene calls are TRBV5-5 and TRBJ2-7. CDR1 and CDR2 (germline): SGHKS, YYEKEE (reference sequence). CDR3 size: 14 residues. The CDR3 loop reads CASSLVSGSYEQYF.

CDR3 sequence: CSARDRYRYNYGYTF. The V call is TRBV20-1, the J call TRBJ1-2. The CDR3 has 15 amino acids. Germline-derived CDR1 and CDR2 are DFQATT and SNEGSKA (reference sequence).

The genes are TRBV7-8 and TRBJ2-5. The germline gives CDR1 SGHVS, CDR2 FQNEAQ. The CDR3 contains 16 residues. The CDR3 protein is CASSLGGSLLQETQYF.

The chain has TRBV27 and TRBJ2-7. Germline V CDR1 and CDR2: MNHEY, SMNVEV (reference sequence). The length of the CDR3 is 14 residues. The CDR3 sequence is CASSLTGIGYEQYF.

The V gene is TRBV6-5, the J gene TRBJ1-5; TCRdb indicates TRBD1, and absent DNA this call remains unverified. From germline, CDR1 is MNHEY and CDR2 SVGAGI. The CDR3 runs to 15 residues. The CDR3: CASSYSGGRNQPQHF.

The CDR3: CASSLESGSSYNEQFF. This rearrangement joins TRBV5-6 to TRBJ2-1. The CDR3 runs to 16 residues. Looked up from germline, CDR1 is SGHDT and CDR2 is YYEEEE.

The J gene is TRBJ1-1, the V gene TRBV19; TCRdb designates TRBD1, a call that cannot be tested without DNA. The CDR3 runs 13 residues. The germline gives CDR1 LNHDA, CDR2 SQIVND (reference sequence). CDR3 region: CASSRRGNPEAFF.

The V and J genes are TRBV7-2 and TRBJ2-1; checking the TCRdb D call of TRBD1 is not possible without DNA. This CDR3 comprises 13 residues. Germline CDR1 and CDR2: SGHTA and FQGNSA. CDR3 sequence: CASARDRARGGLF.

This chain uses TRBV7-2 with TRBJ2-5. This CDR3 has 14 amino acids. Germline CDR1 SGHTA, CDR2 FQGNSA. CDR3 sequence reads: CASSLAVTQETQYF. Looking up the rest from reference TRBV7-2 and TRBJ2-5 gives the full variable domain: GAGVSQSPSNKVTEKGKDVELRCDPISGHTALYWYRQSLGQGLEFLIYFQGNSAPDKSGLPSDRFSAERTGGSVSTLTIQRTQQEDSAVYLCASSLAVTQETQYFGPGTRLLVL.

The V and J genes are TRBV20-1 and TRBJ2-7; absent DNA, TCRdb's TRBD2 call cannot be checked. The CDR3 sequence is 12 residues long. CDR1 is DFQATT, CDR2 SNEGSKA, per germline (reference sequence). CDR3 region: CSASAGKAAQYF.